One and the same sample provided the 22 T cell receptor beta chains below, sequenced in a study of blood T cell repertoires in COVID-19. Clones were read by immunoSEQ multiplex PCR, and TCRdb kept only the in-frame ones, dropping some. The sample records a few hundred thousand clones, 87% being singletons. Material: PBMCs or T cells enriched from blood (not recorded which). All receptors come from a woman aged 45-65 years who had recovered from COVID-19.

The J gene is TRBJ2-2, the V gene TRBV27; D is ambiguous. Looked up from germline, CDR1 is MNHEY and CDR2 is SMNVEV (reference sequence). Trimming cost V 8 bases and J 10 bases, with 8 bases left between them. CDR3 size: 10 residues. CDR3 residues: CASPPLELFF. Written as DNA, the CDR3 is TGTGCCAGCCCTCCTTTGGAGCTGTTTTTT.

The chain is built from TRBV29-1 and TRBJ1-2, with D unresolved. Germline V gene data show CDR1 as SQVTM and CDR2 as ANQGSEA. This CDR3 is 11 amino acids long. The V and J ends lost 6 bases and 3 bases respectively, with 8 bases between them. CDR3 amino acids: CSVVVDYGYTF. The CDR3 DNA reads TGCAGCGTCGTCGTAGACTATGGCTACACCTTC.

V gene TRBV2 combines with J gene TRBJ1-1; 8 bases line up with TRBD1. The CDR3 consists of 13 residues. Germline lookup yields CDR1 SNHLY and CDR2 FYNNEI. V lost 8 bases, J lost 11 bases, and 13 bases stayed unmatched. CDR3 residues: CASARTGLGSAFF. In nucleotides, the CDR3 is TGTGCCAGCGCCAGGACAGGGCTCGGGTCGGCTTTCTTT.

This chain uses TRBV18 with TRBJ1-1, with D tentatively TRBD1 (5 bases). Germline lookup yields CDR1 KGHSH and CDR2 LQKENI. The CDR3 is made up of 12 amino acids. Deletions cut 6 bases from V and 4 bases from J, with 9 bases between. The CDR3 is CASSGQRTEAFF. The CDR3 nucleotides are TGTGCCAGCTCGGGGCAGCGCACTGAAGCTTTCTTT.

This rearrangement joins TRBV6-5 to TRBJ1-2, with no clear D. The CDR3 loop spans 14 amino acids. Between the trimmed V and J ends, which lost 2 bases and 4 bases, there was a span of 11 bases. Germline-derived CDR1 and CDR2 are MNHEY and SVGAGI. The CDR3: CASSYDKVSYGYTF. CDR3 in DNA: TGTGCCAGCAGTTACGACAAGGTTTCCTATGGCTACACCTTC.

This clone came up once. The chain couples TRBV6-2 or TRBV6-3 to TRBJ1-4; TRBD1 aligns across 7 bases. V lost 4 bases to trimming and J lost 8 bases; unmatched junction nucleotides: 16. The CDR3 has 17 amino acids. Per the germline V gene, CDR1 is MNHEY and CDR2 is SVGEGT. The DNA for the CDR3 is TGTGCCAGCAGTTTCCCGTGGGACAGCGGAATAACCGAAAAACTGTTTTTT. Translated: CASSFPWDSGITEKLFF.

This clone was detected a few times. This chain connects TRBV15 to TRBJ1-5, with TRBD1 matching over 7 bases. CDR3 length equals 17 residues. The trim removed 0 bases at V and 3 bases at J, leaving 8 bases unmatched. Germline CDR1 and CDR2: LNHNV and YYDKDF (reference sequence). The CDR3 bases are TGTGCCACCAGCAGAGATAGCGGGACAGCTTCCAATCAGCCCCAGCATTTT. This encodes CATSRDSGTASNQPQHF.

The rearrangement links TRBV5-1 to TRBJ2-1; TRBD2 agrees at 9 bases. Germline V gives CDR1 SGHRS, CDR2 YFSETQ. The length of the CDR3 is 18 residues. Germline trimming cut 3 bases from V and 6 bases from J; bases unmatched to any gene: 16. CDR3 in amino acids: CASSSGATAGGLFNEQFF. The CDR3 DNA follows: TGCGCCAGCAGCTCCGGGGCCACGGCGGGGGGGCTTTTCAATGAGCAGTTCTTC.

V is TRBV6-5 and J is TRBJ1-2, with 8 nucleotides matching TRBD1. The germline V gene encodes CDR1 MNHEY and CDR2 SVGAGI. The CDR3 runs to 12 residues. The V and J ends lost 8 bases and 8 bases, in that order; junction bases with no gene match: 7. Here the CDR3 DNA reads TGTGCCAGCGGTCAGGGGGCGAGGGGCTACACCTTC. It encodes CASGQGARGYTF.

The chain has TRBV6-2 or TRBV6-3 and TRBJ1-1; 8 bases align to TRBD1. This CDR3 is built from 15 residues. V shed 2 bases, J shed 2 bases, and the junction held 4 bases outside the gene matches. From germline, CDR1 is MNHEY and CDR2 SVGEGT. CDR3 in DNA: TGTGCCAGCAGTTACCGGACAGGGTCTAACACTGAAGCTTTCTTT. Translated: CASSYRTGSNTEAFF.

This sequence joins TRBV2 and TRBJ1-1; D unresolved. Between the trimmed V and J ends, which lost 5 bases and 4 bases, there was a span of 8 bases. Germline assignment: CDR1 SNHLY and CDR2 FYNNEI. CDR3 length equals 12 residues. The CDR3 coding sequence is TGTGCCAGCAGTCTAAGTCTCACTGAAGCTTTCTTT. This encodes CASSLSLTEAFF.

V usage is TRBV18 and J usage is TRBJ2-3; 7 positions match TRBD2. The V and J ends lost 1 base and 0 bases, in that order; junction bases with no gene match: 1. Germline CDR1 KGHSH, CDR2 LQKENI. There are 15 residues in the CDR3. The CDR3 protein is CASSPRGGSTDTQYF. CDR3 in DNA: TGTGCCAGCTCACCACGGGGAGGGAGCACAGATACGCAGTATTTT.

The V call is TRBV30, the J call TRBJ1-2; no definite D call. V was shortened by 0 bases and J by 6 bases, with 11 bases between the two germline ends. The CDR3 is 13 amino acids. Germline-derived CDR1 and CDR2 are GTSNPN and SVGIG (reference sequence). The CDR3 DNA is TGTGCCTGGAGTGTACGGGGTGTCCATGGCTACACCTTC. Amino acids: CAWSVRGVHGYTF.

CDR3 DNA sequence: TGCGCCAGCAGCTTGACCACAGGGGTGAAGGAAGCTTTCTTT. Protein: CASSLTTGVKEAFF. This chain connects TRBV5-1 to TRBJ1-1; 7 bases align to TRBD1. The length of the CDR3 is 14 residues. After removal of 1 base from V and 8 bases from J, the junction contained 8 bases not matched to a gene. CDR1 SGHRS and CDR2 YFSETQ come from the germline V gene.

V is TRBV28 and J is TRBJ2-5; 9 positions agree with TRBD2. With 5 bases clipped from V and 5 bases from J, the junction kept 12 bases outside the gene matches. This CDR3 contains 16 residues. The V gene's germline CDR1 is MDHEN and CDR2 SYDVKM. The CDR3 DNA reads as TGTGCCAGCAGTCCCGGACTAGCGCAAAGTGGGGAGACCCAGTACTTC. It yields the protein CASSPGLAQSGETQYF.

The V and J genes are TRBV28 and TRBJ2-3; 10 bases are shared with TRBD1. The J segment lost 0 bases and the V segment lost 6 bases, leaving 6 bases of the junction unmatched. Germline assignment: CDR1 MDHEN and CDR2 SYDVKM. The CDR3 spans 16 residues. The CDR3 protein is CASRFGTGVSTDTQYF. The CDR3 region has the DNA TGTGCCAGCAGATTTGGGACAGGGGTCAGCACAGATACGCAGTATTTT.

The gene calls are TRBV28 and TRBJ1-1; D possibly corresponds to TRBD1 (5 bases). The CDR3 is 12 residues long. V was cut by 10 bases and J by 4 bases, with 13 bases left in between. CDR1 and CDR2 from the germline V gene are MDHEN and SYDVKM. The CDR3 loop is CATLSGGTEAFF. The CDR3 DNA reads as TGTGCCACTCTTAGCGGGGGCACTGAAGCTTTCTTT.

In DNA, the CDR3 is TGTGCCAGCAGGGGACAGGATTACAATGAGCAGTTCTTC. Translation gives CASRGQDYNEQFF. The chain employs TRBV13 and TRBJ2-1; 8 bases map to TRBD1. Germline CDR1 PRHDT, CDR2 FYEKMQ (reference sequence). With V trimmed by 6 bases and J by 4 bases, 2 bases remained unmatched. The CDR3 runs to 13 residues. Full variable domain (missing parts from reference TRBV13 and TRBJ2-1): AAGVIQSPRHLIKEKRETATLKCYPIPRHDTVYWYQQGPGQDPQFLISFYEKMQSDKGSIPDRFSAQQFSDYHSELNMSSLELGDSALYFCASRGQDYNEQFFGPGTRLTVL.

CDR3 sequence: CASSAGDRGVSPLHF. DNA of the CDR3: TGTGCCAGTAGTGCCGGGGACAGAGGGGTTTCACCCCTCCACTTT. The J gene is TRBJ1-6, the V gene TRBV19; 7 bases line up with TRBD1. Germline trimming cut 5 bases from V and 9 bases from J; bases unmatched to any gene: 10. This CDR3 is 15 amino acids long. In germline, CDR1 is LNHDA, CDR2 SQIVND (reference sequence).

The genes are TRBV18 and TRBJ2-2; D is undetermined. This CDR3 has 13 residues. V shed 3 bases and J shed 3 bases, with 5 bases lying between them. Germline assignment: CDR1 KGHSH and CDR2 LQKENI. The CDR3 DNA follows: TGTGCCAGCTCACCCCCAGACACCGGGGAGCTGTTTTTT. This gives the protein CASSPPDTGELFF.

The rearrangement uses TRBV11-2 and TRBJ1-2; possible D gene TRBD1, 6 bases. This CDR3 has 16 amino acids. The germline V gene has CDR1 SGHAT and CDR2 FQNNGV. V lost 1 base, J lost 4 bases, and 16 bases lay in between. The CDR3, as DNA: TGTGCCAGCAGCTTAGTTCAGGACAGCCCGACCTATGGCTACACCTTC. Encoded protein: CASSLVQDSPTYGYTF.

The chain has TRBV5-1 and TRBJ2-7; possible D gene TRBD1, 5 bases. The CDR3 is 14 amino acids. Trimming removed 1 base at V and 3 bases at J, with 11 bases between. The germline gives CDR1 SGHRS, CDR2 YFSETQ. The CDR3 DNA reads as TGCGCCAGCAGCTTGTTGACAGATGTCTACGAGCAGTACTTC. This translates into CASSLLTDVYEQYF.